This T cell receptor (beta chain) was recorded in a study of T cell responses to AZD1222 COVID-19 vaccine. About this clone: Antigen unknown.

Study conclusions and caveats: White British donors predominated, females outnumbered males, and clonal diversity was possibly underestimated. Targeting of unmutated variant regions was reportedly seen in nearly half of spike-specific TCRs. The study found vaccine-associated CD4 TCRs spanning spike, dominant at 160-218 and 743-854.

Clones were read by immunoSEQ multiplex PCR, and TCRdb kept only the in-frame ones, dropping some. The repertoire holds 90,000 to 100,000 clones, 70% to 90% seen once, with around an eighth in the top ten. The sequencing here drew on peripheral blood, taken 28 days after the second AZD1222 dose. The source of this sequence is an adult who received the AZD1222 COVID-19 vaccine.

The CDR3 region has the DNA TGTGCCAGCAGTTACCCAAACAGGGAAAGGGGCGGCTACACCTTC. Its protein product is CASSYPNRERGGYTF. The gene calls are TRBV28 and TRBJ1-2, with D perhaps TRBD1 (6 bases). Germline V gene data show CDR1 as MDHEN and CDR2 as SYDVKM. This CDR3 has 15 amino acids. V lost 4 bases and J lost 8, with 20 bases in between.